This record concerns one T cell receptor beta chain sequence. PCR involved 60 Vbeta and 13 Jbeta primers. Some clones are missing from TCRdb's copy, which holds only in-frame ones; the method was immunoSEQ multiplex PCR. Among 78,000 or so clones listed, 62% were seen once. The sample originates from a study of cytomegalovirus exposure and HLA in healthy donors. The ends lost 0 bases at V and 3 bases at J; junction bases unmatched: 3. CDR1 is SGHRS and CDR2 is YFSETQ in the germline V gene. This CDR3 spans 15 amino acids. This sequence was found in a male donor in good health and CMV-seropositive. Sequenced input: PBMCs. This rearrangement joins TRBV5-1 to TRBJ1-5, with TRBD1 identical over 7 bases. CDR3 in DNA: TGCGCCAGCAGCTTGGAGGGGGCACCCAATCAGCCCCAGCATTTT. Its translation: CASSLEGAPNQPQHF.